This TCR beta chain was profiled in a study of OX40 agonist ivuxolimab in advanced cancers. The overall study: With ivuxolimab, an agonistic anti-OX40 (CD134) antibody, patients were treated. All patients had ivuxolimab intravenously every 2 weeks at 0.01 to 10 mg/kg. Points from the study as a whole: Expanded clones were, on average, more numerous among CD8+ T cells than CD4+. Some of the nonresponding patients also showed low levels of normalized T-cell clonal expansion.

The sample holds a few counts of this clone. Its antigen is unknown. Data came from immunoSEQ multiplex PCR; TCRdb stores just in-frame clones and leaves some out. This table holds 7,500 to 8,500 clones, 70% to 80% found once. Trimming cost V 9 bases and J 6 bases; bases outside gene matches: 11. Germline V gene data show CDR1 as LNHDA and CDR2 as SQIVND (reference sequence). The CDR3 loop spans 14 amino acids. The chain recombines TRBV19 with TRBJ2-1, with 7 bases fitting TRBD2. This clonotype was sampled from an adult with an advanced solid tumor such as melanoma, head and neck, liver or kidney cancer. This specimen was CD4+ or CD8+ T cells sorted from blood, taken in a trial of the OX40 agonist ivuxolimab. The CDR3 loop is CASHASGEFNEQFF. The CDR3 DNA reads TGTGCCAGCCACGCCAGCGGGGAGTTCAATGAGCAGTTCTTC.